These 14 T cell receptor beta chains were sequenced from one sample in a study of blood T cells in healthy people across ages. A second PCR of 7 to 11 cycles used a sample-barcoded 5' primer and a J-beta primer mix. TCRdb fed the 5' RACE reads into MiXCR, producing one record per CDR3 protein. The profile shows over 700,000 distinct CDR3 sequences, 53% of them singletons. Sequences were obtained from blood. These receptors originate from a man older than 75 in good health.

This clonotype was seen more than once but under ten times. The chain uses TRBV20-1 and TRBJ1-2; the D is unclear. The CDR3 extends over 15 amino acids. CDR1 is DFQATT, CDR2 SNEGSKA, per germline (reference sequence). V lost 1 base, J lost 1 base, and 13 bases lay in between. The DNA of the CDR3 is TGCAGTGCTAGAGGAGAAGGGCGTATTAACTATGGCTACACCTTC. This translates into CSARGEGRINYGYTF.

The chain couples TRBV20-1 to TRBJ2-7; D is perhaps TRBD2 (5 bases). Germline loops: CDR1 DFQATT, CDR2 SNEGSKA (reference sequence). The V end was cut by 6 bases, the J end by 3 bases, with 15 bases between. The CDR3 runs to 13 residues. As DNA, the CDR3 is TGCAGTGCACTGGCTCCAGGACTCTACGAGCAGTACTTC. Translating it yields CSALAPGLYEQYF.

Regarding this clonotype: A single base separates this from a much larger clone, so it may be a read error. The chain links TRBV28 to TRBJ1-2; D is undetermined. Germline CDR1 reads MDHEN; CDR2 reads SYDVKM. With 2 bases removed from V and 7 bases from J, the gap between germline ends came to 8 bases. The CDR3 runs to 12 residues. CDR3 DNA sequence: TGTGCCAGCAGTTTACGGGTCGGTGGCTACACCTTC. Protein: CASSLRVGGYTF.

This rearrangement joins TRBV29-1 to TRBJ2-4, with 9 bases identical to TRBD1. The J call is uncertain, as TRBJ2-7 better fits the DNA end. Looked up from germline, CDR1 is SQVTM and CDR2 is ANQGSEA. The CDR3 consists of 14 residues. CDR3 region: CSVGGDRGFYEQYF. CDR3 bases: TGCAGCGTGGGAGGCGACAGGGGGTTCTACGAGCAGTACTTC.

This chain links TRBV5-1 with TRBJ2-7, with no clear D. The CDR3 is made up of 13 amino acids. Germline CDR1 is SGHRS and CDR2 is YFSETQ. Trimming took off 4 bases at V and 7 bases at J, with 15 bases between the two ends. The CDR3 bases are TGCGCCAGCAGCGCGGACGCTTTACGTGAGCAGTACTTC. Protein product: CASSADALREQYF.

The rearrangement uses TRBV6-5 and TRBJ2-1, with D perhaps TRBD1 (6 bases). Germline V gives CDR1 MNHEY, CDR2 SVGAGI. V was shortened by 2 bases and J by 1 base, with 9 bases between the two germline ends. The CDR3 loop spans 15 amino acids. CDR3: CASSYEQGSYNEQFF. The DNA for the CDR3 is TGTGCCAGCAGTTACGAACAGGGTTCCTACAATGAGCAGTTCTTC.

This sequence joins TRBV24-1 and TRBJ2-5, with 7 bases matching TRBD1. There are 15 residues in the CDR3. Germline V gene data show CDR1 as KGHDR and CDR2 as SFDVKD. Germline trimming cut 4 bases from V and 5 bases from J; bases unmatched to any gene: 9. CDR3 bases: TGTGCCACCAGTGACGCGACAGGGTCGGGGGAGACCCAGTACTTC. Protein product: CATSDATGSGETQYF.

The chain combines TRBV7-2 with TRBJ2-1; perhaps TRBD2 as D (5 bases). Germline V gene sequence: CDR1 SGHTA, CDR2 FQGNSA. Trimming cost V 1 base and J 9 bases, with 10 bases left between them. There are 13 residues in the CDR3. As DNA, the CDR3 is TGTGCCAGCAGCTTAGTTTCGCGGGTTGAGCAGTTCTTC. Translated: CASSLVSRVEQFF.

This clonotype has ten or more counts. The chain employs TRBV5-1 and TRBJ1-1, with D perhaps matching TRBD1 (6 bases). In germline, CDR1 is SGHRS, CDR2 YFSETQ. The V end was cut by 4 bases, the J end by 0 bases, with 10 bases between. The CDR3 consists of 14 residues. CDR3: CASSLDSMNTEAFF. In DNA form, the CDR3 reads TGCGCCAGCAGCCTGGACAGCATGAACACTGAAGCTTTCTTT.

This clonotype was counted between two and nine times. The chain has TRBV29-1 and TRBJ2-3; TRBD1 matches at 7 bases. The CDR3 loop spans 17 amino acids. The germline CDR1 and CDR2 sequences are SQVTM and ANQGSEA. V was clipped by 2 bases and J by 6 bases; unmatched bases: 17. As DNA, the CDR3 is TGCAGCGTTGAAAACCCTGGGCAAGAGGGGGCAACCGATACGCAGTATTTT. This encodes CSVENPGQEGATDTQYF.

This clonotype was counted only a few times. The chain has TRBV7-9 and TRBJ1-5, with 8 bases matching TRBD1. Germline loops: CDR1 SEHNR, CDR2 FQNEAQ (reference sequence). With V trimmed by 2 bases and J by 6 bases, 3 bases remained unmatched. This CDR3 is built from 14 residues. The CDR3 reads CASSLSGGGQPQHF. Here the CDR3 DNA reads TGTGCCAGCAGCTTATCAGGGGGCGGTCAGCCCCAGCATTTT.

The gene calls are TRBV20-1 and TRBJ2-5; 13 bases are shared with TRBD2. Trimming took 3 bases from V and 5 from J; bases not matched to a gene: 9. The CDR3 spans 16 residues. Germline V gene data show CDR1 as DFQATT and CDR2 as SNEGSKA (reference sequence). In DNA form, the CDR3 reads TGCAGTGCTAGTAGACTAGCGGGAGGTTACGAGGAGACCCAGTACTTC. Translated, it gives CSASRLAGGYEETQYF.

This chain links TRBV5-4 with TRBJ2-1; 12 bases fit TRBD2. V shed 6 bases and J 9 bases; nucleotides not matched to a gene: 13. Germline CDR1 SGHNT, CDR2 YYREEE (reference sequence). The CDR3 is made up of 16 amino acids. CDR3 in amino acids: CASIHGASGRAGEQFF. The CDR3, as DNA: TGTGCCAGCATCCATGGGGCTAGCGGGAGGGCCGGTGAGCAGTTCTTC.

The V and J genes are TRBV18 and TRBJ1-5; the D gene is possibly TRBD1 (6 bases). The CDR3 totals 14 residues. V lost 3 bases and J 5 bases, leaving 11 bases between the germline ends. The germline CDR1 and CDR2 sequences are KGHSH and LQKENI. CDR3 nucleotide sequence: TGTGCCAGCTCACCCGGGGGGCTGGATCAGCCCCAGCATTTT. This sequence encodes CASSPGGLDQPQHF.